This T cell receptor beta chain was found in a study of blood T cells in healthy people across ages. Samples had at least 7 million PBMCs isolated from them. This clonotype appeared a few times. This CDR3 has 13 residues. Trimming removed 3 bases from V and 8 bases from J, with 12 bases in between. Germline CDR1 reads SGHNT; CDR2 reads YYREEE (reference sequence). Together with a sample-barcoded 5' primer, a J-beta primer mix was included in a second PCR lasting about 6 to 11 cycles. TCRdb independently ran MiXCR on the 5' RACE reads; one entry per CDR3 protein. This sample has nearly 800,000 distinct CDR3 sequences; more than 55% occur once, and the top ten carry approximately 24%.

The clonotype was recovered from a man aged 40-49 years in good health. The material sequenced was blood. V and J are TRBV5-4 and TRBJ2-1; a possible D gene is TRBD1 (6 bases). This CDR3 reads CASSSTRGDEQFF. The CDR3 nucleotides read TGTGCCAGCAGCTCCACCAGGGGAGATGAGCAGTTCTTC.